The 31 T cell receptor beta chains given below trace back to one sample, sequenced in a study of cytomegalovirus exposure and HLA in healthy donors. The PCR made use of 60 Vbeta and 13 Jbeta primers. Some clones are missing from TCRdb's copy, which holds only in-frame ones; the method was immunoSEQ multiplex PCR. Among 200,000 to 250,000 clones, about 80% were seen once, and the ten largest hold 0.58%. Specimen: PBMCs. The receptors stem from a woman aged 40 to 55 in good health and CMV-seronegative.

This rearrangement joins TRBV19 to TRBJ2-1, with 10 bases matching TRBD2. With 5 bases clipped from V and 6 bases from J, the junction kept 10 bases outside the gene matches. Germline CDR1 reads LNHDA; CDR2 reads SQIVND (reference sequence). The CDR3 has 16 residues. The CDR3 sequence is CASSPASSGGGNEQFF. The CDR3 DNA sequence: TGTGCCAGTAGTCCCGCCTCTAGCGGGGGAGGCAATGAGCAGTTCTTC.

The table lists this clone with a few counts. The junction departs from the called germline gene at one end, perhaps through a read error. The chain joins TRBV20-1 to TRBJ1-2; no definite D call. This CDR3 has 8 amino acids. CDR1 DFQATT and CDR2 SNEGSKA come from the germline V gene (reference sequence). The CDR3 DNA reads as TGCAGTGCTAGTGGCCACACCTTC. Translated, it gives CSASGHTF.

This clone was seen just once. The chain links TRBV7-8 to TRBJ2-1, with D maybe TRBD1 (6 bases). The CDR3 extends over 14 amino acids. CDR1 is SGHVS and CDR2 is FQNEAQ in the germline V gene. Trimming took off 2 bases at V and 5 bases at J, with 10 bases between the two ends. The CDR3 here is CASSLLGQHNEQFF. Written as DNA, the CDR3 is TGTGCCAGCAGCTTATTAGGACAGCACAATGAGCAGTTCTTC.

Regarding this clone: Germline and junction disagree at one end, which may indicate a read error. The CDR3 protein is CASSEGAGGNTIYF. CDR3 in DNA: TGTGCTAGCAGCGAGGGGGCCGGTGGAAACACCATATATTTT. The V call is TRBV7-7, the J call TRBJ1-3; 7 nucleotides align to TRBD1. CDR1 is SSHAT, CDR2 FNYEAQ, per germline (reference sequence). The CDR3 has 14 amino acids.

This clone was recorded once. The chain has TRBV5-1 and TRBJ1-4, with D hard to call. Deletions cut 4 bases from V and 4 bases from J, with 14 bases between. Germline lookup yields CDR1 SGHRS and CDR2 YFSETQ. CDR3 length equals 15 residues. CDR3 sequence: CASSPSGNGNEKLFF. CDR3 in DNA: TGCGCCAGCAGCCCGTCGGGGAATGGTAATGAAAAACTGTTTTTT.

The chain recombines TRBV5-1 with TRBJ1-1; D possibly corresponds to TRBD1 (5 bases). V lost 3 bases, J lost 4 bases, and 16 bases lay in between. The CDR3 loop spans 15 amino acids. Germline values: CDR1 SGHRS, CDR2 YFSETQ. The CDR3 coding sequence is TGCGCCAGCAGCTCAGCCGGAGGGGTGGTCACTGAAGCTTTCTTT. Translating it yields CASSSAGGVVTEAFF.

The chain links TRBV7-9 to TRBJ2-2; the D is unclear. Germline-derived CDR1 and CDR2 are SEHNR and FQNEAQ (reference sequence). Trimming cost V 3 bases and J 4 bases, with 15 bases left between them. The CDR3 has 16 residues. DNA for the CDR3: TGTGCCAGCAGCTTTTACCCAGGTAGAACCACCGGGGAGCTGTTTTTT. It yields the protein CASSFYPGRTTGELFF.

As for this clone: The junction departs from the called germline gene at one end, perhaps through a read error. The V and J genes are TRBV19 and TRBJ1-1; D possibly corresponds to TRBD1 (5 bases). Per the germline V gene, CDR1 is LNHDA and CDR2 is SQIVND (reference sequence). The CDR3 is 12 amino acids. The CDR3 region has the DNA TGTGCCAGTAGTATGGGAATGGGGCGGCGGGACTTT. This gives the protein CASSMGMGRRDF.

This clone was counted once. The chain couples TRBV7-6 to TRBJ2-7; perhaps TRBD1 as D (5 bases). Trimming took off 0 bases at V and 6 bases at J, with 15 bases between the two ends. The CDR3 has 15 amino acids. The germline CDR1 and CDR2 sequences are SGHVS and FNYEAQ. The CDR3 nucleotides are TGTGCCAGCAGCTTAGCGGGTCGGCAGGGTGGCGAGCAGTACTTC. Translation: CASSLAGRQGGEQYF.

The chain employs TRBV6-5 and TRBJ2-3; 13 bases agree with TRBD2. CDR3 length equals 15 residues. The germline gives CDR1 MNHEY, CDR2 SVGAGI. Losses at the gene ends were 6 bases for V and 3 bases for J; bases not matched to a gene: 3. The CDR3 DNA reads TGTGCCAGCAGGATGGGACTAGCGGGGACAGATACGCAGTATTTT. Its protein is CASRMGLAGTDTQYF.

This chain links TRBV5-4 with TRBJ1-4; 7 nucleotides align to TRBD1. V dropped 9 bases and J dropped 13; count of bases not matched to a gene: 9. Germline values: CDR1 SGHNT, CDR2 YYREEE (reference sequence). There are 11 residues in the CDR3. CDR3 DNA: TGTGCCAACGAGGGGGCGGGGGGACTGTTTTTT. Translating gives CANEGAGGLFF. The full variable domain, its missing parts supplied by reference TRBV5-4 and TRBJ1-4, is ETGVTQSPTHLIKTRGQQVTLRCSSQSGHNTVSWYQQALGQGPQFIFQYYREEENGRGNFPPRFSGLQFPNYSSELNVNALELDDSALYLCANEGAGGLFFGSGTQLSVL.

The chain recombines TRBV29-1 with TRBJ1-5; no definite D call. The germline CDR1 and CDR2 sequences are SQVTM and ANQGSEA. V was cut by 4 bases and J by 4 bases, with 11 bases left in between. The CDR3 consists of 13 residues. CDR3 in DNA: TGCAGCGTTGCAACAGTTCAGAATCAGCCCCAGCATTTT. Protein sequence: CSVATVQNQPQHF.

The rearrangement uses TRBV27 and TRBJ1-5; the match to TRBD1 covers 9 bases. V shed 5 bases, J shed 3 bases, and the junction held 5 bases outside the gene matches. CDR1 MNHEY and CDR2 SMNVEV come from the germline V gene (reference sequence). The CDR3 runs to 15 residues. The CDR3 spells CASSTGQGTNQPQHF. CDR3 coding DNA: TGTGCCAGCAGTACCGGACAGGGGACCAATCAGCCCCAGCATTTT.

Only a few counts were recorded for this clone. The genes are TRBV12-5 and TRBJ2-2; D is perhaps TRBD1 (5 bases). This CDR3 has 15 amino acids. V lost 6 bases and J 3 bases, leaving 14 bases between the germline ends. The V gene's germline CDR1 is LGHNT and CDR2 FRNRAP. CDR3 sequence: CASGRAPRDTGELFF. Written as DNA, the CDR3 is TGTGCTAGTGGCAGGGCCCCTAGGGACACCGGGGAGCTGTTTTTT.

V is TRBV11-2 and J is TRBJ2-2, with D perhaps TRBD2 (5 bases). The CDR3 loop spans 16 amino acids. V lost 3 bases and J lost 3, with 14 bases in between. Germline lookup yields CDR1 SGHAT and CDR2 FQNNGV. CDR3: CASSFRSGAYTGELFF. CDR3 sequence (DNA): TGTGCCAGCAGCTTCCGAAGCGGAGCTTACACCGGGGAGCTGTTTTTT.

The chain has TRBV9 and TRBJ2-2, with 8 bases that match TRBD2. This CDR3 is 16 amino acids long. Germline V CDR1 and CDR2: SGDLS, YYNGEE. V dropped 2 bases and J dropped 4; count of bases not matched to a gene: 7. The CDR3 sequence: CASSVGGGSRTGELFF. The CDR3 nucleotides are TGTGCCAGCAGCGTCGGCGGGGGGTCCCGCACCGGGGAGCTGTTTTTT.

The chain employs TRBV7-2 and TRBJ2-2, with D possibly being TRBD1 (5 bases). With 4 bases removed from V and 6 bases from J, the gap between germline ends came to 9 bases. The CDR3 is 13 amino acids. The germline CDR1 and CDR2 sequences are SGHTA and FQGNSA. In nucleotides, the CDR3 is TGTGCCAGCAGCTCGGACACCTCCGGGGAGCTGTTTTTT. It yields the protein CASSSDTSGELFF.

The V and J genes are TRBV14 and TRBJ2-1; possible D gene TRBD2, 5 bases. CDR1 and CDR2 from the germline V gene are SGHDN and FVKESK. The CDR3 contains 13 residues. V shed 3 bases and J shed 9 bases, with 12 bases lying between them. CDR3 DNA sequence: TGTGCCAGCAGCCAGCGGGCCTACGGTGAGCAGTTCTTC. It translates to CASSQRAYGEQFF.

This clone was counted only a few times. The rearrangement joins TRBV7-3 to TRBJ2-7, with TRBD2 matching over 10 bases. The CDR3 has 13 residues. V trimming: 3 bases; J trimming: 4 bases; junction bases outside the gene matches: 0. The germline gives CDR1 SGHTA, CDR2 FQGTGA. Here the CDR3 DNA reads TGTGCCAGCAGCTTGACTAGCGGGTACGAGCAGTACTTC. It encodes CASSLTSGYEQYF.

The rearrangement links TRBV6-1 to TRBJ1-1, with D perhaps matching TRBD1 (6 bases). The germline CDR1 and CDR2 sequences are MNHNS and SASEGT. Trimming removed 6 bases at V and 4 bases at J, with 18 bases between. This CDR3 region has 15 residues. The CDR3 nucleotides are TGTGCCAGCAGCCCATTACAGGGCCCCCTCACTGAAGCTTTCTTT. Protein sequence: CASSPLQGPLTEAFF.

The CDR3 loop reads CASSYSGRTPYEQYF. The DNA of the CDR3 is TGTGCCAGCAGTTACTCCGGCAGGACTCCCTACGAGCAGTACTTC. This sequence joins TRBV6-6 and TRBJ2-7, with D perhaps TRBD2 (5 bases). The CDR3 loop spans 15 amino acids. Germline values: CDR1 MNHNY, CDR2 SVGAGI (reference sequence). V lost 0 bases to trimming and J lost 2 bases, with 11 bases between them.

The V gene is TRBV30, the J gene TRBJ2-1; 11 bases line up with TRBD1. The CDR3 is 16 amino acids. Germline V gene sequence: CDR1 GTSNPN, CDR2 SVGIG (reference sequence). J lost 3 bases, V lost 0 bases, and 4 bases had no gene match. This CDR3 is CAWSVGTGGFYNEQFF. CDR3 DNA: TGTGCCTGGAGTGTTGGGACAGGGGGATTCTACAATGAGCAGTTCTTC.

The chain combines TRBV6-4 with TRBJ2-2; maybe TRBD1 (5 bases). The V gene lost 4 bases and the J gene lost 3 bases, with 21 bases spanning the gap. This CDR3 is built from 18 residues. The V gene's germline CDR1 is MRHNA and CDR2 SNTAGT. The CDR3, as DNA: TGTGCCAGCAGTGGGTTTAGTTGGGGCTCCAGGTACACCGGGGAGCTGTTTTTT. It is translated as CASSGFSWGSRYTGELFF.

The chain is built from TRBV5-6 and TRBJ2-6; no clear D. The V and J ends lost 3 bases and 1 base respectively, with 5 bases between them. Germline CDR1 is SGHDT and CDR2 is YYEEEE. The CDR3 totals 14 residues. CDR3 residues: CASSYGSGANVLTF. The CDR3 DNA sequence: TGTGCCAGCAGCTACGGGTCTGGGGCCAACGTCCTGACTTTC.

The rearrangement links TRBV15 to TRBJ2-7, with 8 bases identical to TRBD1. The CDR3 spans 15 residues. With V trimmed by 1 base and J by 5 bases, 7 bases remained unmatched. Germline-derived CDR1 and CDR2 are LNHNV and YYDKDF (reference sequence). CDR3 amino acids: CATSRAATGVDEQYF. The CDR3 bases are TGTGCCACCAGCAGAGCCGCGACAGGGGTAGACGAGCAGTACTTC.

The rearrangement links TRBV19 to TRBJ2-2; 10 nucleotides match TRBD1. V was clipped by 6 bases and J by 7 bases; unmatched bases: 5. Germline lookup yields CDR1 LNHDA and CDR2 SQIVND (reference sequence). The CDR3 is made up of 14 amino acids. This CDR3 is CASSTGQGGGELFF. As DNA, the CDR3 is TGTGCCAGTAGCACTGGACAGGGGGGCGGGGAGCTGTTTTTT.

The DNA of the CDR3 is TGTGCTAGTGGTCCGATAAGACAGGAGAATAGCAATCAGCCCCAGCATTTT. As protein: CASGPIRQENSNQPQHF. This chain uses TRBV12-5 with TRBJ1-5; perhaps TRBD1 as D (6 bases). The CDR3 consists of 17 residues. V lost 5 bases, J lost 0 bases, and 17 bases lay in between. The V gene's germline CDR1 is LGHNT and CDR2 FRNRAP.

The J gene is TRBJ2-7, the V gene TRBV7-2; maybe TRBD1 (5 bases). The germline V gene has CDR1 SGHTA and CDR2 FQGNSA. The germline V and J ends were trimmed by 2 bases and 3 bases, with 8 bases remaining between them. CDR3 length equals 13 residues. Written as DNA, the CDR3 is TGTGCCAGCAGCTTACAGGGTTTCTACGAGCAGTACTTC. Translation: CASSLQGFYEQYF.

The chain uses TRBV28 and TRBJ2-5; 10 nucleotides agree with TRBD1. V shed 8 bases, J shed 4 bases, and the junction held 10 bases outside the gene matches. The CDR3 covers 15 residues. Germline values: CDR1 MDHEN, CDR2 SYDVKM. This CDR3 is CASRSSGQGRETQYF. The CDR3 DNA is TGTGCCAGCCGCTCTTCGGGACAGGGGCGAGAGACCCAGTACTTC.

The rearrangement joins TRBV27 to TRBJ2-5, with D possibly TRBD1 on 6 matching bases. Trimming pared 0 bases from V and 2 bases from J, leaving 13 bases between. CDR3 length: 16 residues. The germline V gene has CDR1 MNHEY and CDR2 SMNVEV (reference sequence). The CDR3 loop is CASSLSGAGWQETQYF. CDR3 bases: TGTGCCAGCAGTTTATCGGGGGCAGGTTGGCAAGAGACCCAGTACTTC.

The V gene is TRBV30, the J gene TRBJ2-7; TRBD1 matches 8 bases. The CDR3 is made up of 12 amino acids. V shed 5 bases, J shed 5 bases, and the junction held 5 bases outside the gene matches. CDR1 and CDR2 from the germline V gene are GTSNPN and SVGIG (reference sequence). CDR3 DNA: TGTGCCTGGGGACAGGGTTCCCACGAGCAGTACTTC. It is translated as CAWGQGSHEQYF. Based on the CDR3 plus reference TRBV30 and TRBJ2-7, the full variable domain is SQTIHQWPATLVQPVGSPLSLECTVEGTSNPNLYWYRQAAGRGLQLLFYSVGIGQISSEVPQNLSASRPQDRQFILSSKKLLLSDSGFYLCAWGQGSHEQYFGPGTRLTVT.